The 19 T cell receptor beta chains in this list originate from one sample, sequenced in a study of human T cells and chemical hapten exposure. The time point denotes: pre-sensitization, week 0. Treatment here: therapeutic diphenylcyclopropenone sensitization with weekly scalp DPC. TCRdb used MiXCR to reprocess the RACE reads, holding one entry per CDR3 protein. The data show some 250,000 distinct CDR3 sequences, with 7.5% to 9% seen just once and 1.2% held by the top ten. The starting material was whole blood, obtained in connection with sensitization to the hapten diphenylcyclopropenone (DPC). Source of these receptors: a man between 18 and 29 years old with alopecia areata. Some clones in this sample may be carry-over from other donors' samples.

The rearrangement uses TRBV20-1 and TRBJ1-5; 8 nucleotides line up with TRBD1. The CDR3 spans 15 residues. J gave up 6 bases and V 4 bases, and 11 bases lay outside the gene matches. Germline V gives CDR1 DFQATT, CDR2 SNEGSKA (reference sequence). The CDR3: CSATGTGFYLQPQHF. CDR3 nucleotides: TGCAGTGCTACCGGGACAGGTTTTTATCTTCAGCCCCAGCATTTT.

Only a few counts were recorded for this clonotype. This chain joins TRBV5-1 and TRBJ1-2; D is ambiguous. V lost 5 bases and J 6 bases, leaving 11 bases between the germline ends. The CDR3 is 12 amino acids. Germline CDR1 is SGHRS and CDR2 is YFSETQ. CDR3: CASRAGYHGYTF. The CDR3 DNA is TGCGCCAGCAGGGCCGGGTACCATGGCTACACCTTC.

In its sample, this clonotype was seen a few times. The chain is built from TRBV4-3 and TRBJ1-3; the D is unclear. V was pared by 0 bases and J by 6 bases, with 18 bases between. Germline-derived CDR1 and CDR2 are LGHNA and YSLEER. CDR3 length: 17 amino acids. In DNA form, the CDR3 reads TGCGCCAGCAGCCAAGAGCACATAGGGAGTATGGAAAACACCATATATTTT. This translates into CASSQEHIGSMENTIYF.

In this sample, this clonotype turned up a few times. This sequence joins TRBV11-3 and TRBJ2-3; 11 positions agree with TRBD2. The CDR3 spans 15 residues. The germline CDR1 and CDR2 sequences are SGHNT and YENEEA. V gave up 5 bases and J gave up 2 bases; unmatched junction bases: 3. The DNA of the CDR3 is TGTGCCAGCAGCCTGACTAGCGGGGTCACAGATACGCAGTATTTT. This encodes CASSLTSGVTDTQYF.

This clonotype showed up just a few times. The chain recombines TRBV7-9 with TRBJ1-6, with TRBD1 matching 9 bases. From germline, CDR1 is SEHNR and CDR2 FQNEAQ (reference sequence). The V and J ends lost 2 bases and 5 bases, in that order; junction bases with no gene match: 4. There are 16 residues in the CDR3. In nucleotides, the CDR3 is TGTGCCAGCAGCTTACTTACAGGGGGCGATAATTCACCCCTCCACTTT. It codes for CASSLLTGGDNSPLHF.

Ten or more counts support this clonotype. V is TRBV11-1 and J is TRBJ2-1, with a possible D match to TRBD1 (6 bases). CDR1 is SGHAT, CDR2 FQDESV, per germline (reference sequence). The CDR3 is 13 amino acids. V lost 4 bases and J lost 8, with 12 bases in between. The CDR3: CASSSRQEDEQFF. DNA for the CDR3: TGTGCCAGCAGCTCCCGACAGGAGGATGAGCAGTTCTTC.

The chain joins TRBV10-3 to TRBJ1-5; no definite D call. V was shortened by 6 bases and J by 3 bases, with 18 bases between the two germline ends. The germline V gene encodes CDR1 ENHRY and CDR2 SYGVKD. This CDR3 is 16 amino acids long. In DNA form, the CDR3 reads TGTGCCATCAGCGCCGAGACCCACGGGTACAATCAGCCCCAGCATTTT. This translates into CAISAETHGYNQPQHF.

CDR3 sequence reads: CASSPQGLTEAFF. DNA for the CDR3: TGCGCCAGCAGCCCACAGGGGCTCACTGAAGCTTTCTTT. V and J are TRBV4-3 and TRBJ1-1; TRBD1 aligns across 7 bases. This CDR3 spans 13 amino acids. Per germline, CDR1 LGHNA and CDR2 YSLEER. The trim removed 4 bases at V and 4 bases at J, leaving 3 bases unmatched.

At least ten counts were recorded for this clonotype. The rearrangement links TRBV7-7 to TRBJ2-2; either TRBD1 or TRBD2 may fit D (5 bases each). Germline V CDR1 and CDR2: SSHAT, FNYEAQ (reference sequence). This CDR3 contains 15 residues. The ends were cut back, 0 bases at V and 4 bases at J, with 9 bases in the middle. CDR3 in amino acids: CASSLASGTTGELFF. The CDR3 DNA is TGTGCCAGCAGCTTAGCGTCGGGGACCACCGGGGAGCTGTTTTTT.

The genes are TRBV12-3 or TRBV12-4 and TRBJ2-7, with TRBD1 identical over 10 bases. This CDR3 contains 16 residues. V lost 5 bases, J lost 7 bases, and 14 bases stayed unmatched. The CDR3 DNA is TGTGCCAGCAGTCCGCACTTTGGGACAGGGGCCGGGGAGCAGTACTTC. Its protein product is CASSPHFGTGAGEQYF.

J is TRBJ2-3 and V is TRBV7-2; a possible D gene is TRBD2 (6 bases). CDR3 length: 14 amino acids. Germline V gives CDR1 SGHTA, CDR2 FQGNSA. Trimming pared 4 bases from V and 4 bases from J, leaving 12 bases between. The CDR3, as DNA: TGTGCCAGCAGCTCGCAGGGAGGTCCAGATACGCAGTATTTT. Its translation is CASSSQGGPDTQYF.

At least ten counts were recorded for this clonotype. This sequence joins TRBV29-1 and TRBJ1-4; D may be TRBD1 (5 bases). The CDR3 loop spans 16 amino acids. Germline V gene lookup returns CDR1 SQVTM and CDR2 ANQGSEA. Trimming left V 8 bases short and J 5 bases short, with 24 bases between. The CDR3 is CSPRGSVSDPNEKLFF. DNA for the CDR3: TGCAGCCCGAGGGGATCAGTATCGGATCCAAATGAAAAACTGTTTTTT. The full variable domain, in which reference TRBV29-1 and TRBJ1-4 provide the parts outside the CDR3, is SAVISQKPSRDICQRGTSLTIQCQVDSQVTMMFWYRQQPGQSLTLIATANQGSEATYESGFVIDKFPISRPNLTFSTLTVSNMSPEDSSIYLCSPRGSVSDPNEKLFFGSGTQLSVL.

V is TRBV5-5 and J is TRBJ1-5; 9 positions match TRBD1. Looked up from germline, CDR1 is SGHKS and CDR2 is YYEKEE (reference sequence). CDR3 length: 18 residues. The ends lost 4 bases at V and 1 base at J; junction bases unmatched: 12. The CDR3 coding sequence is TGTGCCAGCAGCCTAGGGCAGGGACAGGGAATAAGCAATCAGCCCCAGCATTTT. It translates to CASSLGQGQGISNQPQHF.

This clonotype was seen only a few times. The chain combines TRBV10-3 with TRBJ2-2; TRBD1 matches at 7 bases. Germline V lookup: CDR1 ENHRY, CDR2 SYGVKD. The J segment lost 2 bases and the V segment lost 6 bases, leaving 3 bases of the junction unmatched. The CDR3 has 14 residues. The CDR3 here is CAIREGANTGELFF. In DNA, the CDR3 is TGTGCCATCAGAGAGGGGGCCAACACCGGGGAGCTGTTTTTT.

This clonotype has more than one count but fewer than ten. This chain connects TRBV24-1 to TRBJ2-6; no definite D call. V was clipped by 4 bases and J by 2 bases, with 8 bases between them. The germline V gene has CDR1 KGHDR and CDR2 SFDVKD. The CDR3 consists of 15 residues. CDR3 in amino acids: CATSEKKAGANVLTF. The CDR3 bases are TGTGCCACCAGTGAAAAGAAGGCTGGGGCCAACGTCCTGACTTTC.

The genes are TRBV6-1 and TRBJ1-5, with D maybe TRBD1 (6 bases). This CDR3 comprises 13 residues. Germline loops: CDR1 MNHNS, CDR2 SASEGT. With 6 bases removed from V and 7 bases from J, the gap between germline ends came to 13 bases. Here the CDR3 reads CASSWGAEQPQHF. As DNA, the CDR3 is TGTGCCAGCAGCTGGGGGGCTGAACAGCCCCAGCATTTT.

In its sample, this clonotype was seen a few times. This chain joins TRBV4-1 and TRBJ1-5; 9 bases map to TRBD1. This CDR3 is built from 15 residues. V lost 4 bases and J lost 7; bases outside the gene matches: 8. From germline, CDR1 is MGHRA and CDR2 YSYEKL. CDR3 residues: CASSLRTGASQPQHF. The CDR3 nucleotides read TGCGCCAGCAGCCTACGGACAGGGGCAAGCCAGCCCCAGCATTTT.

This clonotype was counted between two and nine times. The chain links TRBV5-6 to TRBJ2-7; D is unclear. With 1 base removed from V and 1 base from J, the gap between germline ends came to 6 bases. Germline-derived CDR1 and CDR2 are SGHDT and YYEEEE. The CDR3 runs to 13 residues. CDR3 in amino acids: CASSLIRSYEQYV. CDR3 DNA: TGTGCCAGCAGCTTGATCAGATCCTACGAGCAGTACGTC.

This clonotype was found a few times. The chain employs TRBV2 and TRBJ2-3, with no clear D. The CDR3 runs to 15 residues. CDR1 and CDR2 from the germline V gene are SNHLY and FYNNEI. V was cut by 6 bases and J by 0 bases, with 13 bases left in between. The CDR3 DNA sequence: TGTGCCAGCAGCCTGTACCGGCTTAGCACAGATACGCAGTATTTT. Protein product: CASSLYRLSTDTQYF.